These 2 T cell receptor beta chains were all obtained from the same sample, sequenced in a study of cytomegalovirus exposure and HLA in healthy donors. Both 60 Vbeta primers and 13 Jbeta primers went into the PCR. TCRdb's table, derived via immunoSEQ multiplex PCR, lists solely in-frame clones and lacks some. The sample has approximately 76,000 clones; the top ten hold 3% to 4%. The sequenced material came from PBMCs. These receptors came from a man aged 18 to 30 in good health and CMV-seropositive.

DNA for the CDR3: TGTGCCAGCAGGAGGGACAGGGAAGCCGGGGAGCTGTTTTTT. It codes for CASRRDREAGELFF. The J gene is TRBJ2-2, the V gene TRBV2; TRBD1 aligns across 9 bases. The J segment lost 6 bases and the V segment lost 6 bases, leaving 5 bases of the junction unmatched. This CDR3 contains 14 residues. The germline CDR1 and CDR2 sequences are SNHLY and FYNNEI.

This chain uses TRBV13 with TRBJ1-1, with D perhaps matching TRBD1 (5 bases). V dropped 5 bases and J dropped 6 bases, with 10 bases sitting between them. The CDR3 has 12 amino acids. Germline V lookup: CDR1 PRHDT, CDR2 FYEKMQ (reference sequence). This CDR3 is CASSIRGPEAFF. The CDR3 bases are TGTGCCAGCAGCATAAGGGGTCCTGAAGCTTTCTTT.